One and the same sample provided the 23 T cell receptor beta chains below, sequenced in a study of early T cells in non-severe SARS-CoV-2 infection (dated by TCRdb to the early 2020s). Libraries were made using 5' RACE. TCRdb names NextSeq 500 as the instrument used. In-frame beta chains were kept once TCRdb had trimmed the public reads at Q25 with fastp and called clones with MiXCR. CDR3 protein duplicates are merged, each entry listing the most common genes and DNA. The sample table holds some 21,000 distinct CDR3 sequences, of which about 5.2% were seen once. Roughly 10% of the sample rests with the top ten. Sequencing was done on a sample of whole blood. These receptors were obtained from an adult who was a healthcare worker with PCR-confirmed SARS-CoV-2 infection or an uninfected control (not recorded which).

This clonotype was counted many times. This chain joins TRBV6-1 and TRBJ1-1; tentatively, D is TRBD1 (5 bases). Germline V gives CDR1 MNHNS, CDR2 SASEGT. CDR3 length equals 14 residues. The V and J ends lost 2 bases and 0 bases respectively, with 7 bases between them. Written as DNA, the CDR3 is TGTGCCAGCAGTGAACAGGGAGTGAACACTGAAGCTTTCTTT. It specifies CASSEQGVNTEAFF.

This clonotype came up many times. V and J are TRBV11-3 and TRBJ2-5; TRBD2 agrees at 9 bases. The junction had 3 bases not matched to a gene; V was cut back by 4 bases and J by 0 bases. The CDR3 is 15 amino acids. Per the germline V gene, CDR1 is SGHNT and CDR2 is YENEEA. This chain's CDR3 is CASSSSGTDQETQYF. The CDR3 bases are TGTGCCAGCAGCTCTAGCGGGACGGACCAAGAGACCCAGTACTTC.

This clonotype showed up many times. The chain employs TRBV4-2 and TRBJ1-6; D may be TRBD1 (6 bases). Germline CDR1 is LGHNA and CDR2 is YNFKEQ. With 1 base removed from V and 7 bases from J, the gap between germline ends came to 8 bases. There are 14 residues in the CDR3. Here the CDR3 DNA reads TGTGCCAGCAGCCAAGGAACAGGGAATTCACCCCTCCACTTT. Protein product: CASSQGTGNSPLHF.

This clonotype was seen only a few times. The chain is built from TRBV7-9 and TRBJ2-2, with unresolved D. V was trimmed by 1 base and J by 7 bases, leaving 4 bases between them. The germline V gene has CDR1 SEHNR and CDR2 FQNEAQ (reference sequence). CDR3 length: 12 residues. CDR3: CASSLESGELFF. The CDR3 bases are TGTGCCAGCAGCTTAGAGAGCGGGGAGCTGTTTTTT. Filled out from reference TRBV7-9 and TRBJ2-2, the complete variable domain reads DTGVSQNPRHKITKRGQNVTFRCDPISEHNRLYWYRQTLGQGPEFLTYFQNEAQLEKSRLLSDRFSAERPKGSFSTLEIQRTEQGDSAMYLCASSLESGELFFGEGSRLTVL.

This clonotype has ten or more counts. The gene calls are TRBV19 and TRBJ1-1; TRBD1 is a possible D gene (6 bases). The V end lost 7 bases, the J end lost 5 bases, and 14 bases lay between the germline ends. Germline V gene sequence: CDR1 LNHDA, CDR2 SQIVND (reference sequence). The CDR3 loop spans 13 amino acids. The CDR3 sequence: CASIPNRVTEAFF. The CDR3 DNA sequence: TGTGCCAGTATACCCAACAGGGTGACTGAAGCTTTCTTT.

This clonotype was seen repeatedly, ten times or more. This chain links TRBV7-2 with TRBJ1-5; D call uncertain. The V end lost 5 bases, the J end lost 6 bases, and 11 bases lay between the germline ends. CDR3 length: 13 residues. Per the germline V gene, CDR1 is SGHTA and CDR2 is FQGNSA. The CDR3 loop reads CASSRSEVQPQHF. For the CDR3, the DNA is TGTGCCAGCAGCCGCAGCGAGGTTCAGCCCCAGCATTTT.

This clonotype appeared many times. The rearrangement links TRBV11-3 to TRBJ2-1; 10 bases are shared with TRBD1. Trimming cost V 1 base and J 6 bases; bases outside gene matches: 0. The length of the CDR3 is 14 residues. In germline, CDR1 is SGHNT, CDR2 YENEEA. This CDR3 is CASSLGTGGNEQFF. The DNA for the CDR3 is TGTGCCAGCAGCTTAGGGACAGGGGGCAATGAGCAGTTCTTC.

This clonotype has at least ten counts. V usage is TRBV20-1 and J usage is TRBJ2-1; tentative D call: TRBD2 (5 bases). V lost 0 bases, J lost 0 bases, and 15 bases lay in between. CDR1 is DFQATT and CDR2 is SNEGSKA in the germline V gene (reference sequence). The CDR3 spans 17 residues. In nucleotides, the CDR3 is TGCAGTGCTAGAGATATAGCGCTCCTCAGCTCCTACAATGAGCAGTTCTTC. Its protein is CSARDIALLSSYNEQFF.

A few counts support this clonotype. This chain connects TRBV20-1 to TRBJ2-1, with TRBD2 matching 10 bases. Trimming took 5 bases from V and 5 from J; bases not matched to a gene: 6. CDR1 DFQATT and CDR2 SNEGSKA come from the germline V gene (reference sequence). This CDR3 has 14 residues. The chain's CDR3 is CSASGLAEDNEQFF. The DNA of the CDR3 is TGCAGTGCTTCCGGACTAGCGGAGGACAATGAGCAGTTCTTC.

The sample holds many counts of this clonotype. The rearrangement links TRBV24-1 to TRBJ2-3; the match to TRBD2 covers 7 bases. The CDR3 extends over 15 amino acids. The trim removed 4 bases at V and 4 bases at J, leaving 7 bases unmatched. Germline CDR1 is KGHDR and CDR2 is SFDVKD. DNA of the CDR3: TGTGCCACCAGTGACCCGAAGGGAGGGGCAGATACGCAGTATTTT. Translation gives CATSDPKGGADTQYF.

In the case of this clonotype: A much more abundant neighbour one base away suggests this may be a read error. The chain has TRBV13 and TRBJ2-7; tentative D call: TRBD2 (6 bases). CDR1 and CDR2 from the germline V gene are PRHDT and FYEKMQ (reference sequence). CDR3 length: 14 residues. In DNA form, the CDR3 reads TGTGCCAGCAGCCACCGGGACTTGTGGTCCGAGCAGCACTTC. It translates to CASSHRDLWSEQHF.

This clonotype was observed many times. V and J are TRBV5-5 and TRBJ1-2; unclear D gene. Germline V gene sequence: CDR1 SGHKS, CDR2 YYEKEE (reference sequence). Between the trimmed V and J ends, which lost 5 bases and 5 bases, there was a span of 16 bases. There are 14 residues in the CDR3. The CDR3 spells CASSPVGPEYGYTF. The CDR3 nucleotides read TGTGCCAGCAGTCCGGTCGGTCCAGAATATGGCTACACCTTC.

This clonotype was observed at least ten times. The V call is TRBV5-1, the J call TRBJ1-1; tentatively, D is TRBD1 (5 bases). V shed 4 bases and J shed 6 bases, with 22 bases lying between them. This CDR3 is 16 amino acids long. Germline V CDR1 and CDR2: SGHRS, YFSETQ. This CDR3 is CASSRLSPDTGSEAFF. The DNA of the CDR3 is TGCGCCAGCAGCCGTCTGTCTCCGGACACAGGCTCTGAAGCTTTCTTT.

This clonotype was detected many times. The chain employs TRBV6-6 and TRBJ2-5; tentatively, D is TRBD1 or TRBD2 (5 bases each). Germline assignment: CDR1 MNHNY and CDR2 SVGAGI (reference sequence). This CDR3 spans 13 amino acids. The CDR3 region has the DNA TGTGCGAGTCGGGGCCAGCACCAAGAGACCCAGTACTTC. Translating it yields CASRGQHQETQYF.

Here the CDR3 reads CASSSQAGEGQTQYF. CDR3 DNA sequence: TGTGCCAGCAGCTCACAAGCGGGAGAAGGTCAGACCCAGTACTTC. The chain recombines TRBV7-3 with TRBJ2-5; TRBD2 aligns across 8 bases. The germline gives CDR1 SGHTA, CDR2 FQGTGA. The CDR3 is made up of 15 amino acids. Unmatched junction bases numbered 10, after V lost 4 bases and J lost 6 bases.

This clonotype was found a few times. V usage is TRBV19 and J usage is TRBJ2-1; 8 nucleotides line up with TRBD2. The germline gives CDR1 LNHDA, CDR2 SQIVND (reference sequence). With V trimmed by 1 base and J by 0 bases, 8 bases remained unmatched. This CDR3 region has 18 residues. The CDR3 loop reads CASSIGRASGLSYNEQFF. CDR3 nucleotides: TGTGCCAGTAGTATAGGACGGGCTAGCGGGCTCTCCTACAATGAGCAGTTCTTC.

The CDR3 sequence: CASSTSRQFYSNQPQHF. The CDR3 DNA follows: TGTGCCAGCAGCACTAGTCGGCAGTTTTATAGCAATCAGCCCCAGCATTTT. V is TRBV21-1 and J is TRBJ1-5. TRBV21-1 is annotated as a pseudogene. The length of the CDR3 is 17 residues.

This clonotype was seen at least ten times. J is TRBJ2-4 and V is TRBV11-2; D gene unclear. CDR3 length: 16 residues. The germline V gene encodes CDR1 SGHAT and CDR2 FQNNGV. Trimming cost V 1 base and J 0 bases, with 10 bases left between them. DNA of the CDR3: TGTGCCAGCAGCTTAGCGCCGAAGGTAGCCAAAAACATTCAGTACTTC. As protein: CASSLAPKVAKNIQYF.

This clonotype was recorded at least ten times. The chain combines TRBV20-1 with TRBJ2-5; D not certain. Trimming shortened V by 4 bases and J by 2 bases, and 2 bases separated the two germline ends. This CDR3 is built from 10 residues. Looked up from germline, CDR1 is DFQATT and CDR2 is SNEGSKA (reference sequence). The CDR3 DNA reads as TGCAGTGCTAAACAAGAGACCCAGTACTTC. It encodes CSAKQETQYF.

This clonotype was recorded many times. The rearrangement uses TRBV5-1 and TRBJ2-7; TRBD2 is a possible D gene (7 bases). Germline CDR1 reads SGHRS; CDR2 reads YFSETQ. This CDR3 spans 16 amino acids. V lost 0 bases, J lost 2 bases, and 15 bases lay in between. This chain's CDR3 is CASSLAPRGGAYEQYF. CDR3 coding DNA: TGCGCCAGCAGCTTGGCCCCGAGGGGGGGGGCCTACGAGCAGTACTTC.

This clonotype has at least ten counts. The chain recombines TRBV5-1 with TRBJ2-4, with 9 bases matching TRBD2. This CDR3 region has 16 residues. Trimming removed 0 bases from V and 5 bases from J; junction bases left unmatched: 6. Germline CDR1 SGHRS, CDR2 YFSETQ. The CDR3: CASSLELAGGQNIQYF. The CDR3, as DNA: TGCGCCAGCAGCTTGGAACTAGCGGGTGGCCAAAACATTCAGTACTTC. Together with reference TRBV5-1 and TRBJ2-4, the CDR3 gives the full variable domain: KAGVTQTPRYLIKTRGQQVTLSCSPISGHRSVSWYQQTPGQGLQFLFEYFSETQRNKGNFPGRFSGRQFSNSRSEMNVSTLELGDSALYLCASSLELAGGQNIQYFGAGTRLSVL.

This clonotype was observed many times. V usage is TRBV7-2 and J usage is TRBJ2-7; D ambiguous. Per the germline V gene, CDR1 is SGHTA and CDR2 is FQGNSA. Between the trimmed V and J ends, which lost 4 bases and 4 bases, there was a span of 5 bases. The CDR3 has 11 amino acids. The CDR3 DNA follows: TGTGCCAGCAGCTCAGAATACGAGCAGTACTTC. Translating it yields CASSSEYEQYF.

This chain connects TRBV10-3 to TRBJ2-7; the D is unclear. V was shortened by 6 bases and J by 0 bases, with 9 bases between the two germline ends. Germline V lookup: CDR1 ENHRY, CDR2 SYGVKD. This CDR3 is built from 13 residues. CDR3 sequence reads: CAIRNSSSYEQYV. In nucleotides, the CDR3 is TGTGCCATCAGAAACAGCTCCTCCTACGAGCAGTACGTC.